Listed here is a single TCR beta chain. There is no known antigen for this receptor. No much larger clonotype is one base removed from it; base qualities were not supplied. The sample comes from a study of OX40 agonist ivuxolimab in advanced cancers. Background on the whole study: Ivuxolimab was a fully human IgG2 agonistic monoclonal antibody targeting the costimulatory receptor OX40 (CD134). Intravenous ivuxolimab was administered to patients every 2 weeks at six dose levels: 0.01, 0.1, 0.3, 1.5, 3 and 10 mg/kg. Of the approximately 50 patients in dose escalation, about 20 had hepatocellular carcinoma, about 15 had melanoma, 9 had renal cell carcinoma and 9 had head and neck cancer. A male proportion of nearly 85% and a mean age of 60 years, ranging from 23 to 79, were recorded for the dose-escalation cohort. Prior anti-PD-1, anti-PD-L1 or anti-CTLA-4 therapy was permitted, and approximately 40% of dose-escalation patients had received checkpoint inhibitors. Partial responses occurred in three dose-escalation patients: two with cutaneous melanoma and one with hepatocellular carcinoma. The point of sequencing TCRbeta in the periphery was to test whether ivuxolimab changed TCR sequence diversity and drove clonal T-cell expansion. The paper covers the monotherapy dose-escalation part of the phase I ivuxolimab trial, which included N of about 56 patients. The research as a whole found: After ivuxolimab, expanded clones were on average more numerous among CD8+ T cells than among CD4+ T cells. Low levels of normalized T-cell clonal expansion were also seen in some patients who did not respond. Antigen specificity was not determined for the clonally expanded peripheral T cells. At doses of 0.1 to 3.0 mg/kg, clonal expansion of both CD4+ and CD8+ blood T cells was observed from baseline to week 6. In partial responders in the 0.1-3.0 mg/kg groups, normalized peripheral clonal expansion was found to be among the lowest, especially among CD8+ T cells.

Patients with a history of autoimmune disease or receiving systemic immunosuppression were excluded from the trial. Peripheral blood for TCR sequencing was collected from all dose cohorts at baseline, on cycle 4 day 1, and on cycle 7 day 1. Samples were obtained from an open-label, multicenter, first-in-human phase I dose-escalation trial of ivuxolimab. The trial enrolled adults with locally advanced or metastatic head and neck squamous cell, hepatocellular, melanoma or renal cell carcinoma. CD4+ and CD8+ T cells were sorted separately from peripheral blood before TCR sequencing. The CDR3 sequence holds 15 residues, the cysteine and phenylalanine included. The kept DNA is CDR3 alone, 45 bases in frame from the first base. V is clipped by 4 bases and J by 2 bases, and the sequence between their germline boundaries is 15 bases long. CDR1 and CDR2 are drawn from the germline V gene (reference sequence): LNHDA, SQIVND.

To sequence the TCRbeta CDR3 region, genomic DNA was isolated from the sorted cells. The immunoSEQ Assay was used to sequence the TCRbeta CDR3 regions. In its TCRdb copy, this immuneACCESS table keeps in-frame sequences only and misses some clones. Where compared with another copy, unresolved V genes explain less than half of these, and the others have no known cause. This sample holds around 66,000 clones; about 80% were observed only once. The top ten clones comprise roughly 4.2% of the sample. The sample in question was CD4+ or CD8+ T cells sorted from blood, obtained in a trial of the OX40 agonist ivuxolimab. The chain is encoded by TRBV19 joined to TRBJ2-7; there is no confident call for the D gene. The TCR originated in an adult with an advanced solid tumor such as melanoma, head and neck, liver or kidney cancer. The nucleotide sequence reads TGTGCCAGTAGTAGTATCCAGGATCCGCCCTACGAGCAGTACTTC. Its translation is CASSSIQDPPYEQYF.